This TCR beta chain was captured by sequencing in a study of shared clonotypes between healthy human individuals. Findings of the study overall: The sole specimen, blood, was sampled, and tissue repertoires likely differ. Among the subsets, naive ones generally showed larger estimated richness than memory ones. Despite large depth, rarefaction showed incomplete sorted-subset sequencing.

The CDR3 has 12 amino acids. Germline V gene lookup returns CDR1 SGHRS and CDR2 YFSETQ. V lost 4 bases and J lost 11; bases outside the gene matches: 7. A note on this clone: Its specificity is not known.

Original processing notes: Without quality scores, immunoSEQ junctional reads could not be filtered like full-length reads. Some clones are missing from TCRdb's copy, which holds only in-frame ones; the method was immunoSEQ multiplex PCR. V and J calls and clone size come straight from that table; D and trimming were deduced from the DNA. The table lists over a million clones, over 95% of them singletons. The chain has TRBV5-1 and TRBJ1-2, with TRBD1 matching 8 bases. Sequencing used naive CD4+ T cells sorted from blood. Subset in this sample: CD45RA+ positively selected. The receptor was derived from a man aged 25 to 40 in good health. DNA of the CDR3: TGCGCCAGCAGCGGAGGCCAGGGGGCGTACACCTTC. Translating it yields CASSGGQGAYTF.